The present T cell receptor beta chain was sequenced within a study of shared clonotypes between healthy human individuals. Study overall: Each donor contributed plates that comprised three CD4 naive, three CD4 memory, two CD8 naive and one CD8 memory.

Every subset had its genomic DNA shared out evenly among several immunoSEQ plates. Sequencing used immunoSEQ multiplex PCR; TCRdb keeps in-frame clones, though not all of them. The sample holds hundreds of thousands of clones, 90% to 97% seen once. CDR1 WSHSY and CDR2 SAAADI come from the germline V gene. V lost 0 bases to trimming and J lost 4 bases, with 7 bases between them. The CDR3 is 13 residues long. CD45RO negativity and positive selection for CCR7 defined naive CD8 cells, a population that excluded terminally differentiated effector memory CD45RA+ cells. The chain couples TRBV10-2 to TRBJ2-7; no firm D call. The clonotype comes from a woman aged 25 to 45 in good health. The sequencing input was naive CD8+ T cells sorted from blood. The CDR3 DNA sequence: TGCGCCAGCAGTGAGTCAGTTGGGTACGAGCAGTACTTC. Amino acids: CASSESVGYEQYF.